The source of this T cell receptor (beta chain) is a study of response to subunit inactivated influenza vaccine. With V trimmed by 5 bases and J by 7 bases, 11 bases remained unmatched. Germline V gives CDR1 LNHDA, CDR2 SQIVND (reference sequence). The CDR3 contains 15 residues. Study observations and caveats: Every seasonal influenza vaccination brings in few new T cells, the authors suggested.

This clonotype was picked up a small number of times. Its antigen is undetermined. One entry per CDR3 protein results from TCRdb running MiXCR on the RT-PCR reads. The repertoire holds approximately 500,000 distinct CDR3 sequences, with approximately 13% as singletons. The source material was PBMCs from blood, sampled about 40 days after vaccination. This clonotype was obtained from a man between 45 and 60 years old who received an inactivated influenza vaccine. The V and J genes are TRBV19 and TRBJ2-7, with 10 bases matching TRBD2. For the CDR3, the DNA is TGTGCCAGTAGTGGAGTCGGTCTAGCGGGAGATGAGCAGTACTTC. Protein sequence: CASSGVGLAGDEQYF.